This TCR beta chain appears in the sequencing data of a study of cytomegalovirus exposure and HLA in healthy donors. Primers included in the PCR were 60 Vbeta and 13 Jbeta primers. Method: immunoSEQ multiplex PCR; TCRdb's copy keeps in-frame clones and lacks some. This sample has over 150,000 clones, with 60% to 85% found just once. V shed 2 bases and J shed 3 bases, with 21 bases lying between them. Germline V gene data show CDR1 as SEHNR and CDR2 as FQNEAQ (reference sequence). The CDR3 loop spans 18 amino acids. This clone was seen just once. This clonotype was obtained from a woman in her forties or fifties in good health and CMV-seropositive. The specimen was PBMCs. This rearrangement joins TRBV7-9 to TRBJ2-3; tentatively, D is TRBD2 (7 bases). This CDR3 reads CASSLTPHGGGLTDTQYF. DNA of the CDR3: TGTGCCAGCAGCTTAACCCCCCATGGGGGGGGGCTTACAGATACGCAGTATTTT. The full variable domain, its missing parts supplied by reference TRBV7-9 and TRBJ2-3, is DTGVSQNPRHKITKRGQNVTFRCDPISEHNRLYWYRQTLGQGPEFLTYFQNEAQLEKSRLLSDRFSAERPKGSFSTLEIQRTEQGDSAMYLCASSLTPHGGGLTDTQYFGPGTRLTVL.